This TCR beta chain was sequenced in a study of human CD8 memory T cell subsets. Findings and caveats of the study: Chao1 estimates suggested stem-like memory T cells exceeded precursor exhausted T cells in diversity.

Healthy donors' buffy coats yielded the PBMC. Total CD8+ T cells underwent enrichment via negative magnetic separation. Germline V lookup: CDR1 SGHKS, CDR2 YYEKEE (reference sequence). This CDR3 is built from 16 residues. About this clonotype itself: Its antigen is unidentified.

The TCR beta sequencing libraries came from UMI-labeled 5' RACE. From the 5' RACE reads, TCRdb lists one entry per CDR3 protein and no DNA. The sample is made up of about 5,500 distinct CDR3 sequences, and the top ten hold about 19% of it. The TCR sequence derives from a human donor in good health. This chain links TRBV5-5 with TRBJ2-5; no DNA is available, so the TRBD2 call from TCRdb remains unchecked. The sequenced material came from CD8+ T cells from PBMCs. The CDR3 region is CASSTGLAGVMETQYF. The full variable domain, completed using reference TRBV5-5 and TRBJ2-5, is DAGVTQSPTHLIKTRGQQVTLRCSPISGHKSVSWYQQVLGQGPQFIFQYYEKEERGRGNFPDRFSARQFPNYSSELNVNALLLGDSALYLCASSTGLAGVMETQYFGPGTRLLVL.